This TCR beta chain emerged from a study of tumor and adjacent non-tumor tissue in lung cancer. Points from the study as a whole: Tumor repertoires had a smaller top 100 clone share than normal lung.

At least ten counts were recorded for this clonotype. Its antigen is as yet unknown. Three rounds of nested PCR, following a modified ARM-PCR protocol, produced the TCRbeta library. In TCRdb, the multiplex PCR reads were re-called with MiXCR into one record per CDR3 protein. This sample has approximately 90,000 distinct CDR3 sequences; around 65% occur once, and the top ten carry roughly 15%. The template was RNA from unsorted bulk tissue. Between August and November 2014, newly diagnosed, chemotherapy-naive lung cancer patients underwent thoracic surgery in China. Sequencing was performed on lung tumor tissue. The sequence was obtained from a man between 65 and 80 years old with non-small cell lung cancer.

As DNA, the CDR3 is TGTGCCAGCAGTTACGATTCCGGGACAGGCAGACAAGAGACCCAGTACTTC. This translates into CASSYDSGTGRQETQYF. The V call is TRBV6-2 or TRBV6-3, the J call TRBJ2-5, with 8 bases lining up with TRBD1. The CDR3 length is 17 residues. Germline lookup yields CDR1 MNHEY and CDR2 SVGEGT. Trimming cost V 2 bases and J 2 bases; bases outside gene matches: 10.